These T cell receptor beta chains were read from a single sample in a study of T-cell reconstitution after alpha-beta-depleted transplantation in children. TCRdb analysed the PCR reads with MiXCR anew, one entry per CDR3 protein. This table holds more than 40,000 distinct CDR3 sequences, around a tenth found once. Here the sequenced sample was PBMCs, mostly from graft donor cells, taken 60 days after TCRalphabeta/CD19-depleted stem cell transplant. Receptor source: a male patient aged 2-10 years who had a stem cell transplant for chronic granulomatous disease, so the T cells may come from the graft donor. CDR3s include the opening cysteine and the closing phenylalanine or tryptophan. D genes are given only for firm matches. The size entry is marked missing in some rows and otherwise reads once, few, many or a size class.

D	size	V	J	CDR3	DNA
TRBD2	few	TRBV20-1	TRBJ2-1	CSALTSGRAKEQFF	TGCAGTGCCTTGACTAGCGGGAGGGCAAAGGAGCAGTTCTTC
.	.	TRBV24-1	TRBJ2-3	CATSDSRAGHRTQYF	TGTGCCACCAGTGACTCCCGGGCGGGGCACCGTACGCAGTATTTT
.	.	TRBV25-1	TRBJ2-5	CASSPFERALETQYF	TGTGCCAGTAGTCCCTTCGAGCGGGCCTTAGAGACCCAGTACTTC
.	many	TRBV11-2	TRBJ2-5	CASSKLWDSSTMRETQYF	TGTGCCAGCAGCAAACTTTGGGACTCGAGTACTATGCGAGAGACCCAGTACTTC
.	many	TRBV12-3/TRBV12-4	TRBJ1-6	CASTQGRNSPLHF	TGTGCCAGCACCCAAGGCAGGAATTCACCCCTCCACTTT
.	many	TRBV20-1	TRBJ2-3	CSARGGELTDTQYF	TGCAGTGCTAGAGGGGGGGAACTAACAGATACGCAGTATTTT
TRBD1	many	TRBV27	TRBJ2-7	CASSFGTGAYEQYF	TGTGCCAGCAGTTTCGGGACAGGGGCCTACGAGCAGTACTTC
TRBD2	few	TRBV28	TRBJ2-7	CASSLIGDTSGRRGAYEQYF	TGTGCCAGCAGTTTAATCGGAGATACTAGCGGGAGACGGGGCGCCTACGAGCAGTACTTC
.	few	TRBV2	TRBJ2-2	CASSPFLGQFTGELFF	TGTGCCAGCAGTCCGTTCCTAGGACAGTTCACCGGGGAGCTGTTTTTT
.	many	TRBV29-1	TRBJ2-7	CSVQETYEQYF	TGCAGCGTACAGGAAACCTACGAGCAGTACTTC
TRBD1	few	TRBV18	TRBJ2-6	CASSPGQGTTGANVLTF	TGTGCCAGCTCACCCGGACAGGGAACCACTGGGGCCAACGTCCTGACTTTC
TRBD1	medium-sized	TRBV12-3/TRBV12-4	TRBJ1-4	CASSLGDRGIEKLFF	TGTGCCAGCAGTTTAGGGGACAGGGGAATCGAAAAACTGTTTTTT
TRBD1	many	TRBV20-1	TRBJ2-7	CSASTGILYEQYF	TGCAGTGCGTCGACAGGGATACTCTACGAGCAGTACTTC
TRBD1	.	TRBV11-1	TRBJ2-2	CASSFGVGGVPGQRNTGELFF	TGTGCCAGCAGCTTTGGGGTGGGCGGCGTACCGGGACAGAGGAACACCGGGGAGCTGTTTTTT
.	many	TRBV5-1	TRBJ2-7	CASSLDQRSSYEQYF	TGCGCCAGCAGCTTGGACCAAAGGAGCTCCTACGAGCAGTACTTC
.	many	TRBV4-3	TRBJ1-1	CASSQVTGGTEAFF	TGCGCCAGCAGCCAAGTAACTGGGGGCACTGAAGCTTTCTTT
.	many	TRBV7-6	TRBJ1-5	CASSLEAGPYQPQHF	TGTGCCAGCAGCTTAGAGGCCGGGCCCTATCAGCCCCAGCATTTT
.	few	TRBV6-5	TRBJ1-5	CASSYGTGKEPQHF	TGTGCCAGCAGTTACGGTACAGGGAAAGAGCCCCAGCATTTT
.	.	TRBV2	TRBJ2-6	CASSWVSAGANVLTF	TGTGCCAGCAGTTGGGTTTCGGCCGGGGCCAACGTCCTGACTTTC
.	.	TRBV5-3	TRBJ2-7	CAWIYEQYF	TGTGCCTGGATTTACGAGCAGTACTTC
.	few	TRBV12-3/TRBV12-4	TRBJ2-1	CASSLVARTYNEQFF	TGTGCCAGCAGTTTAGTAGCCAGGACATACAATGAGCAGTTCTTC
.	few	TRBV7-9	TRBJ2-5	CASSLLSLPDQETQYF	TGTGCCAGCAGCTTACTCTCTCTCCCGGACCAAGAGACCCAGTACTTC
.	.	TRBV20-1	TRBJ1-3	CSARDWANTIYF	TGCAGTGCTAGAGATTGGGCAAACACCATATATTTT
.	few	TRBV7-9	TRBJ2-5	CASSLREGDKKETQYF	TGTGCCAGCAGCTTGAGGGAAGGGGATAAAAAAGAGACCCAGTACTTC
.	many	TRBV7-2	TRBJ2-7	CASSLASGLYEQYF	TGTGCCAGCAGCTTAGCGTCAGGGCTTTACGAGCAGTACTTC
TRBD1	many	TRBV28	TRBJ2-7	CASRPTGTGAYEQYF	TGTGCCAGCAGACCGACCGGGACAGGAGCTTACGAGCAGTACTTC
.	many	TRBV20-1	TRBJ2-1	CSARGLSEQFF	TGCAGTGCTAGGGGGCTAAGTGAGCAGTTCTTC
TRBD2	.	TRBV20-1	TRBJ2-1	CSARDLAGLSYEQFF	TGCAGTGCTAGAGACCTAGCGGGTCTCTCCTACGAGCAGTTCTTC
.	many	TRBV7-8	TRBJ2-1	CASSLDGVLHDSYNEQFF	TGTGCCAGCAGCTTGGACGGGGTTCTGCATGACTCCTACAATGAGCAGTTCTTC
TRBD1	many	TRBV25-1	TRBJ1-4	CASSEWGTGYEKLFF	TGTGCCAGCAGTGAATGGGGGACAGGATACGAAAAACTGTTTTTT
.	many	TRBV20-1	TRBJ2-7	CSASSWQDSEQYF	TGCAGTGCTAGTTCGTGGCAGGACTCTGAGCAGTACTTC
TRBD1	many	TRBV20-1	TRBJ1-6	CSARDNQGENSPLHF	TGCAGTGCTAGAGATAACCAGGGGGAGAATTCACCCCTCCACTTT
.	few	TRBV18	TRBJ2-7	CASSNSGRRYEQYF	TGTGCCAGCTCCAACAGTGGGAGGAGATACGAGCAGTACTTC
.	many	TRBV7-6	TRBJ2-6	CASSERLSGANVLTF	TGTGCCAGCAGCGAACGCCTCTCTGGGGCCAACGTCCTGACTTTC
TRBD2	many	TRBV20-1	TRBJ2-1	CSALGTSGYNEQFF	TGCAGTGCTCTCGGGACTAGCGGATACAATGAGCAGTTCTTC
TRBD2	many	TRBV5-1	TRBJ2-1	CASRRLAGVSSYNEQFF	TGCGCCAGCAGGCGGCTAGCGGGAGTTAGCTCCTACAATGAGCAGTTCTTC
TRBD2	few	TRBV28	TRBJ2-7	CASSLQLAGGHEQYF	TGTGCCAGCAGTTTACAGCTAGCGGGAGGGCACGAGCAGTACTTC
.	once	TRBV6-1	TRBJ2-6	CASTLRQGGTGANVLTF	TGTGCCAGCACCTTGCGGCAGGGGGGGACTGGGGCCAACGTCCTGACTTTC
.	.	TRBV28	TRBJ2-1	CASSFPWMKYNEQFF	TGTGCCAGCAGTTTCCCTTGGATGAAATACAATGAGCAGTTCTTC
.	many	TRBV10-1	TRBJ2-7	CASSPGTTGSYEQYF	TGCGCCAGCAGCCCCGGGACGACGGGATCCTACGAGCAGTACTTC
.	.	TRBV2	TRBJ2-2	CASRTGTTYQGELFF	TGTGCCAGCAGGACCGGGACAACCTACCAGGGGGAGCTGTTTTTT
TRBD2	.	TRBV9	TRBJ2-1	CASSAGTSGIGGYNEQFF	TGTGCCAGCAGCGCCGGGACTAGCGGGATTGGTGGCTACAATGAGCAGTTCTTC
.	many	TRBV28	TRBJ2-5	CASSPHGGREKETQYF	TGTGCCAGCAGTCCCCATGGGGGCCGGGAGAAAGAGACCCAGTACTTC
TRBD1	many	TRBV29-1	TRBJ2-1	CSVWDRGYNEQFF	TGCAGCGTCTGGGACAGGGGCTACAATGAGCAGTTCTTC
TRBD2	many	TRBV7-8	TRBJ2-7	CASSSDRALAVYEQYF	TGTGCCAGCAGCTCAGACCGGGCACTAGCGGTTTACGAGCAGTACTTC
.	many	TRBV12-3/TRBV12-4	TRBJ1-4	CASSLTGGRGEKLFF	TGTGCCAGCAGTTTAACGGGGGGTCGGGGTGAAAAACTGTTTTTT
TRBD1	.	TRBV12-3/TRBV12-4	TRBJ1-5	CASSLNPGQGPNQPQHF	TGTGCCAGCAGTTTAAACCCGGGACAGGGACCGAATCAGCCCCAGCATTTT
TRBD1	few	TRBV6-5	TRBJ2-7	CASNLGQGQYEQYF	TGTGCCAGCAACCTAGGACAGGGGCAATACGAGCAGTACTTC
.	many	TRBV5-4	TRBJ2-4	CASSFYGGLAKNIQYF	TGTGCCAGCAGCTTTTACGGGGGGCTAGCCAAAAACATTCAGTACTTC
TRBD2	many	TRBV7-2	TRBJ2-2	CASSPRPSGQNTGELFF	TGTGCCAGCAGCCCCCGGCCTAGCGGACAGAACACCGGGGAGCTGTTTTTT
.	.	TRBV5-4	TRBJ2-1	CAISSGLLGNEQFF	TGTGCCATCAGCTCCGGCCTCCTCGGCAATGAGCAGTTCTTC
.	few	TRBV27	TRBJ1-1	CASSLSYPRGAFF	TGTGCCAGCAGTTTATCGTATCCCCGGGGAGCTTTCTTT
.	many	TRBV7-2	TRBJ2-7	CASSLGAGTRQYEQYF	TGTGCCAGCAGCTTGGGCGCCGGGACAAGGCAGTACGAGCAGTACTTC
.	many	TRBV11-2	TRBJ2-6	CASSLGQSPGANVLTF	TGTGCCAGCAGCTTAGGACAGTCCCCGGGGGCCAACGTCCTGACTTTC
TRBD2	.	TRBV19	TRBJ2-1	CASSPGVTGLAGASPSEQFF	TGTGCCAGTAGTCCAGGGGTGACGGGACTAGCGGGTGCTAGTCCCAGTGAGCAGTTCTTC
TRBD1	few	TRBV20-1	TRBJ2-7	CSARDRVQGDLSTGEQYF	TGCAGTGCTAGAGATCGAGTACAGGGGGATCTCTCTACGGGCGAGCAGTACTTC
TRBD1	many	TRBV6-1	TRBJ1-6	CASSPTGAAPLHF	TGTGCCAGCAGCCCTACAGGGGCGGCGCCCCTCCACTTT
.	many	TRBV2	TRBJ2-5	CASSWGARETQYF	TGTGCCAGCAGTTGGGGGGCCAGGGAGACCCAGTACTTC
TRBD1	many	TRBV27	TRBJ2-7	CASSSLGTGRVYEQYF	TGTGCCAGCAGTTCTTTAGGGACAGGCCGGGTCTACGAGCAGTACTTC
TRBD2	few	TRBV7-9	TRBJ2-7	CASSLGWGEGLEQYF	TGTGCCAGCAGCTTAGGCTGGGGGGAGGGCCTCGAGCAGTACTTC